Shown below are 17 T cell receptor beta chains from a single sample sequenced in a study of shared clonotypes between healthy human individuals. Cells designated naive CD8 were CD45RO-negative and were positively selected for CCR7, with terminally differentiated effector memory CD45RA+ cells excluded. Clones were read by immunoSEQ multiplex PCR, and TCRdb kept only the in-frame ones, dropping some. Of about 2 million clones listed, roughly 95% are singletons. Input material: naive CD8+ T cells sorted from blood. The source of these receptors is a man younger than 35 in good health.

The chain joins TRBV7-6 to TRBJ2-7, with 9 bases matching TRBD2. The germline V gene has CDR1 SGHVS and CDR2 FNYEAQ. V trimming: 1 base; J trimming: 6 bases; junction bases outside the gene matches: 4. The CDR3 contains 14 residues. As DNA, the CDR3 is TGTGCCAGCAGCTTAGGGCTAGCGGGACTCGAGCAGTACTTC. Translated, it gives CASSLGLAGLEQYF.

The V gene is TRBV5-1, the J gene TRBJ2-3, with D tentatively TRBD2 (5 bases). Germline V gives CDR1 SGHRS, CDR2 YFSETQ. Trimming removed 4 bases from V and 6 bases from J, with 18 bases in between. CDR3 length equals 15 residues. The CDR3 region is CASSTYGEIADTQYF. CDR3 sequence (DNA): TGCGCCAGCAGCACATATGGGGAGATTGCGGATACGCAGTATTTT. Based on the CDR3 plus reference TRBV5-1 and TRBJ2-3, the full variable domain is KAGVTQTPRYLIKTRGQQVTLSCSPISGHRSVSWYQQTPGQGLQFLFEYFSETQRNKGNFPGRFSGRQFSNSRSEMNVSTLELGDSALYLCASSTYGEIADTQYFGPGTRLTVL.

CDR3: CASSYIGSFPYEQYF. The CDR3 DNA reads TGTGCCAGCAGTTACATCGGCAGCTTTCCCTACGAGCAGTACTTC. V usage is TRBV6-5 and J usage is TRBJ2-7; D uncertain. Germline V lookup: CDR1 MNHEY, CDR2 SVGAGI. V was trimmed by 2 bases and J by 2 bases, leaving 13 bases between them. CDR3 length: 15 residues.

For this clone: Other DNA sequences of this sample code for an identical CDR3. The chain employs TRBV9 and TRBJ2-7, with 9 positions matching TRBD2. This CDR3 contains 14 residues. V lost 3 bases and J lost 4; bases outside the gene matches: 5. Germline values: CDR1 SGDLS, CDR2 YYNGEE. The CDR3: CASSAGLAGYEQYF. For the CDR3, the DNA is TGTGCCAGCAGCGCAGGTCTAGCGGGGTACGAGCAGTACTTC. Full variable domain (rest looked up from reference TRBV9 and TRBJ2-7): DSGVTQTPKHLITATGQRVTLRCSPRSGDLSVYWYQQSLDQGLQFLIQYYNGEERAKGNILERFSAQQFPDLHSELNLSSLELGDSALYFCASSAGLAGYEQYFGPGTRLTVT.

The CDR3 loop is CASSYSPSGGNNEQFF. In DNA form, the CDR3 reads TGTGCCAGCAGTTACTCGCCGAGCGGGGGGAACAATGAGCAGTTCTTC. V is TRBV6-6 and J is TRBJ2-1, with 9 positions matching TRBD2. Germline V CDR1 and CDR2: MNHNY, SVGAGI (reference sequence). The J segment lost 5 bases and the V segment lost 0 bases, leaving 5 bases of the junction unmatched. The CDR3 consists of 16 residues.

As regards this clone: The same CDR3 arises from other DNA sequences in this sample as well. The J gene is TRBJ2-1, the V gene TRBV5-6; D not certain. This CDR3 is 12 amino acids long. Germline CDR1 is SGHDT and CDR2 is YYEEEE. V was shortened by 1 base and J by 10 bases, with 9 bases between the two germline ends. The CDR3 coding sequence is TGTGCCAGCAGCTTGTTAGGTGGGGAGCAGTTCTTC. Amino acid sequence: CASSLLGGEQFF.

The chain uses TRBV11-2 and TRBJ2-7, with D uncertain. The CDR3 consists of 13 residues. Germline assignment: CDR1 SGHAT and CDR2 FQNNGV. The V end lost 7 bases, the J end lost 2 bases, and 12 bases lay between the germline ends. CDR3 bases: TGTGCCAGCACCCCGGGCGTAACCTACGAGCAGTACTTC. This sequence encodes CASTPGVTYEQYF.

V gene TRBV2 combines with J gene TRBJ2-3; 10 bases match TRBD2. CDR1 SNHLY and CDR2 FYNNEI come from the germline V gene. The CDR3 consists of 20 residues. V shed 1 base, J shed 3 bases, and the junction held 16 bases outside the gene matches. The CDR3 coding sequence is TGTGCCAGCAGTGAAGGGGTTGAAAGCGGGAGGGCCCTCGTAACAGATACGCAGTATTTT. It yields the protein CASSEGVESGRALVTDTQYF.

The chain employs TRBV6-5 and TRBJ2-1, with D tentatively TRBD1 or TRBD2 (5 bases each). The germline V gene has CDR1 MNHEY and CDR2 SVGAGI. Between the trimmed V and J ends, which lost 7 bases and 9 bases, there was a span of 19 bases. The CDR3 has 14 residues. In DNA, the CDR3 is TGTGCCAGCAAGCCGGTGGGGGTTATTTTTGAGCAGTTCTTC. This gives the protein CASKPVGVIFEQFF.

The chain carries TRBV11-1 and TRBJ2-2; 9 bases agree with TRBD2. Germline V gene data show CDR1 as SGHAT and CDR2 as FQDESV (reference sequence). With 2 bases clipped from V and 5 bases from J, the junction kept 3 bases outside the gene matches. The CDR3 sequence is 15 residues long. For the CDR3, the DNA is TGTGCCAGCAGCTTAATGGCGGGGGGGACCGGGGAGCTGTTTTTT. This codes for CASSLMAGGTGELFF. The variable domain in full, with the rest retrieved from reference TRBV11-1 and TRBJ2-2, is EAEVAQSPRYKITEKSQAVAFWCDPISGHATLYWYRQILGQGPELLVQFQDESVVDDSQLPKDRFSAERLKGVDSTLKIQPAELGDSAMYLCASSLMAGGTGELFFGEGSRLTVL.

The chain links TRBV4-1 to TRBJ2-7; D is ambiguous. V lost 0 bases, J lost 3 bases, and 21 bases lay in between. Germline V gene lookup returns CDR1 MGHRA and CDR2 YSYEKL. This CDR3 has 18 amino acids. The CDR3 is CASSQERSGLLSYYEQYF. The CDR3 region has the DNA TGCGCCAGCAGCCAAGAACGATCTGGTTTATTGTCCTACTACGAGCAGTACTTC.

The table lists this clone with a count of one. The V gene is TRBV2, the J gene TRBJ2-7; the match to TRBD2 covers 7 bases. From germline, CDR1 is SNHLY and CDR2 FYNNEI. V gave up 2 bases and J gave up 0 bases; unmatched junction bases: 7. This CDR3 spans 16 amino acids. The CDR3 region is CASSELSGESSYEQYF. The DNA of the CDR3 is TGTGCCAGCAGTGAACTAAGCGGGGAGAGCTCCTACGAGCAGTACTTC.

This clone was recorded only once. The gene calls are TRBV6-5 and TRBJ2-1; D remains ambiguous. Germline CDR1 and CDR2: MNHEY and SVGAGI. V lost 0 bases to trimming and J lost 3 bases, with 9 bases between them. This CDR3 spans 15 amino acids. CDR3 sequence reads: CASSYSGQVYNEQFF. The CDR3 DNA reads as TGTGCCAGCAGTTACTCTGGGCAGGTCTACAATGAGCAGTTCTTC.

With regard to this clone: Other DNA sequences in this sample translate to the same CDR3. The V call is TRBV19, the J call TRBJ2-7; D tentatively reads TRBD1 or TRBD2 (5 bases each). Trimming cost V 1 base and J 3 bases, with 7 bases left between them. The CDR3 is 13 residues long. Germline lookup yields CDR1 LNHDA and CDR2 SQIVND (reference sequence). CDR3 sequence reads: CASSIVGGYEQYF. The CDR3 nucleotides are TGTGCCAGTAGTATAGTTGGGGGCTACGAGCAGTACTTC.

The chain uses TRBV27 and TRBJ1-6; D unclear. V shed 3 bases and J shed 6 bases, with 12 bases lying between them. The CDR3 totals 15 residues. Germline CDR1 MNHEY, CDR2 SMNVEV (reference sequence). As DNA, the CDR3 is TGTGCCAGCAGTTTTCTGCAGAGTATTAATTCACCCCTCCACTTT. Translating it yields CASSFLQSINSPLHF.

Regarding this clone: This sample also contains other DNA sequences that code for the same CDR3. The chain combines TRBV5-1 with TRBJ2-7, with D perhaps matching TRBD1 (5 bases). From germline, CDR1 is SGHRS and CDR2 YFSETQ. V gave up 0 bases and J gave up 2 bases, with 9 bases separating them. This CDR3 comprises 14 residues. The CDR3 sequence: CASSLEGHTYEQYF. CDR3 coding DNA: TGCGCCAGCAGCTTGGAAGGACACACCTACGAGCAGTACTTC.

This chain connects TRBV10-3 to TRBJ1-1; D gene unclear. Trimming removed 0 bases from V and 0 bases from J, with 14 bases in between. The CDR3 length is 17 residues. From germline, CDR1 is ENHRY and CDR2 SYGVKD. The CDR3 nucleotides read TGTGCCATCAGTGAGTCGACCAAAATAAGCATGAACACTGAAGCTTTCTTT. This sequence encodes CAISESTKISMNTEAFF.